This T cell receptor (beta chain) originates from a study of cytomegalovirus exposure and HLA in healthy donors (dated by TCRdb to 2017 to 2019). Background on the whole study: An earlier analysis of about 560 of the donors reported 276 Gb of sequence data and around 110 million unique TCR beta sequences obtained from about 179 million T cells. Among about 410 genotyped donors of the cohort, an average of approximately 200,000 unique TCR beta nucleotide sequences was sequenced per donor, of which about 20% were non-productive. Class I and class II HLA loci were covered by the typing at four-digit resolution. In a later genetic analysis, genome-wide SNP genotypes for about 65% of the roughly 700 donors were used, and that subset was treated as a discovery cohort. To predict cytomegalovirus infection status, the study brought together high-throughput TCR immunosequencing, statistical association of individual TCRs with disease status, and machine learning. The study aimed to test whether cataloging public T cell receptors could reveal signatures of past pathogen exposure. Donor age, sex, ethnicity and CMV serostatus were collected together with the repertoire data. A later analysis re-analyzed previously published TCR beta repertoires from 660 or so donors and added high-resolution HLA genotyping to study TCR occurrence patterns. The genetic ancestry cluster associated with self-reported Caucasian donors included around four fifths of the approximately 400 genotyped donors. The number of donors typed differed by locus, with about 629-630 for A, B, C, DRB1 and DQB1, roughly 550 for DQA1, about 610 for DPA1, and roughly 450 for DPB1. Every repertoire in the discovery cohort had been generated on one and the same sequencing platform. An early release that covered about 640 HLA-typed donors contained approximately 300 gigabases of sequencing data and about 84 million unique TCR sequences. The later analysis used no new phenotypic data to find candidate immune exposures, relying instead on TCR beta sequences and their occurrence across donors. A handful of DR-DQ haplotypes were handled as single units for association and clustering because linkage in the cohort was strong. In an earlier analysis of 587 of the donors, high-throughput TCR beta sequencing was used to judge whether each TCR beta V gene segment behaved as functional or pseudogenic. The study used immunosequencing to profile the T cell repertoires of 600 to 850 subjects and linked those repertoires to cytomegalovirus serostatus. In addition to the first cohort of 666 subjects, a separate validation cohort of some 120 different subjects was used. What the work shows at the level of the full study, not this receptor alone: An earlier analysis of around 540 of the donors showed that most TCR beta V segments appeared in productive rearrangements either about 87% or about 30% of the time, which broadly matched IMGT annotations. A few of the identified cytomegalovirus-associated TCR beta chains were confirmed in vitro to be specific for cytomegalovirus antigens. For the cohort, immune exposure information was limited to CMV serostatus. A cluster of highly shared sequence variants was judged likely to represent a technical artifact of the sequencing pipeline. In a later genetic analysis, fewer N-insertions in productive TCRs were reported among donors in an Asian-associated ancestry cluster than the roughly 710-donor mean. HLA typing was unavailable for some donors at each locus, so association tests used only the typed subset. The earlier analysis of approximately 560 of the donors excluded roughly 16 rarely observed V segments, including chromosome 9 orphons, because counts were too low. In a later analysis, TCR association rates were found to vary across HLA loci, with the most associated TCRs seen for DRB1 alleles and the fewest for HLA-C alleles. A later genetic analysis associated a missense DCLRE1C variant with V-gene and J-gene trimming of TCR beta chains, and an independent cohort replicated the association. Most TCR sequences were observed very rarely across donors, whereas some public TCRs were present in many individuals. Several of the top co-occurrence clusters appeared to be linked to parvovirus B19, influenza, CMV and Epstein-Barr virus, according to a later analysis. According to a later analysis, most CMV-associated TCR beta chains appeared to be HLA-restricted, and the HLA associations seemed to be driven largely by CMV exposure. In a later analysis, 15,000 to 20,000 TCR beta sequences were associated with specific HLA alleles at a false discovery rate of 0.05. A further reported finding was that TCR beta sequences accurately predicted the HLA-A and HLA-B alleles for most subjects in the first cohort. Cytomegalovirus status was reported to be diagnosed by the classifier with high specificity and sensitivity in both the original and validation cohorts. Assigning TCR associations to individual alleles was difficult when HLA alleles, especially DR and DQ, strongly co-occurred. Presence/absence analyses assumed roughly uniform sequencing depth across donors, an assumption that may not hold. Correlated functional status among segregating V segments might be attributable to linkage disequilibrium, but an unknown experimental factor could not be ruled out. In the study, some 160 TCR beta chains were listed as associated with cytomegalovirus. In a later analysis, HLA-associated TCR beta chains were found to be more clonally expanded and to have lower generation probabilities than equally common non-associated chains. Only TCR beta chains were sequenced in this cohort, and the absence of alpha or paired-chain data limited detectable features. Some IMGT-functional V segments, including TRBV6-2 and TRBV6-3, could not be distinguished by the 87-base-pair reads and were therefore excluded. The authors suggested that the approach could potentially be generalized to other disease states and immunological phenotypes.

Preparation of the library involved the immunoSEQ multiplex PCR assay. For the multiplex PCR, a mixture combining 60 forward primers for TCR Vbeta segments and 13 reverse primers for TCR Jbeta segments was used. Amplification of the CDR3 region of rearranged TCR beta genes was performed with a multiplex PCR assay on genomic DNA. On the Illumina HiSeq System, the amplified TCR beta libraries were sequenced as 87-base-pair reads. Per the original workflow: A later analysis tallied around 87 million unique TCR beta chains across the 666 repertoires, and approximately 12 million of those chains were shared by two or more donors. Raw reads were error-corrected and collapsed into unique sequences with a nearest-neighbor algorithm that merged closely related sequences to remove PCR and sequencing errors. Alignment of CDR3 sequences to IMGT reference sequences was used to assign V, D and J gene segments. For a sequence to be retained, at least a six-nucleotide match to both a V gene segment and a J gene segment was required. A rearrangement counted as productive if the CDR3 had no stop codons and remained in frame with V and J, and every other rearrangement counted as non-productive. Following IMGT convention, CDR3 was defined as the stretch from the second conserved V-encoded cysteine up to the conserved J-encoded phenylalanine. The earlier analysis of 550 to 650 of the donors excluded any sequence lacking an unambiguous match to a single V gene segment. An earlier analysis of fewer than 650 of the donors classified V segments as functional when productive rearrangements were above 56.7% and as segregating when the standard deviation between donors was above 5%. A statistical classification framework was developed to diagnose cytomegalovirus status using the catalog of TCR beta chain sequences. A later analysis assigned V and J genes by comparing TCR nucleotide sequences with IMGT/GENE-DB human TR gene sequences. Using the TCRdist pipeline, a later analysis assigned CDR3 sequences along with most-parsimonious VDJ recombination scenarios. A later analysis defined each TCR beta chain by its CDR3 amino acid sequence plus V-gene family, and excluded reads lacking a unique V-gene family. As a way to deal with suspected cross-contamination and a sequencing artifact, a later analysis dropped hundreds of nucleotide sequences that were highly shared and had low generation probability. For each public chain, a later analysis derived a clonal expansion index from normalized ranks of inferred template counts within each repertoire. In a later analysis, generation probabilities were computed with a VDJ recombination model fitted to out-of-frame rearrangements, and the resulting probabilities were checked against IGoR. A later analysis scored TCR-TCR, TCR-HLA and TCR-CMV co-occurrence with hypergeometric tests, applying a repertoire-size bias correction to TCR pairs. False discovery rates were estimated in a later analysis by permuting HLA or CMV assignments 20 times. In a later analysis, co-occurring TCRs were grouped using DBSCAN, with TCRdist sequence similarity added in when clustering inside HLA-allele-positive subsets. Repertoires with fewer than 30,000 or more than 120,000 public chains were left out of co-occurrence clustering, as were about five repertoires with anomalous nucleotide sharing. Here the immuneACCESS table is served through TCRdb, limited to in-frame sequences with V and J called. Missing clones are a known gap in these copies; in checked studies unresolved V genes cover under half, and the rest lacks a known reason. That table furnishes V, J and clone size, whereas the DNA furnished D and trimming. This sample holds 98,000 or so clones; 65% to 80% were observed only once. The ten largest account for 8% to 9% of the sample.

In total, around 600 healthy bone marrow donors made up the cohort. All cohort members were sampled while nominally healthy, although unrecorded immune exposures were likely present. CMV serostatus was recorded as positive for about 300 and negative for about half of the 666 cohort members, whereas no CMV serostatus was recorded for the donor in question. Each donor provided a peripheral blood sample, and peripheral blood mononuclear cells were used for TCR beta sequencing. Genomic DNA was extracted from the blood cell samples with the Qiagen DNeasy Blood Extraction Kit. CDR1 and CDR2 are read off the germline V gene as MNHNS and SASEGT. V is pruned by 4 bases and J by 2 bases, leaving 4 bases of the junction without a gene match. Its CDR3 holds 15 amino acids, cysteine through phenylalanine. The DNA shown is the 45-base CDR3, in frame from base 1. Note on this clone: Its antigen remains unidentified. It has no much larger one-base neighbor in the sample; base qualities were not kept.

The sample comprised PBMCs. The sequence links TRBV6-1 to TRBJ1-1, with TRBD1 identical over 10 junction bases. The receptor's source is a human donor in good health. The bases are TGTGCCAGCAGTGCTTGGGACAGGGGAAACACTGAAGCTTTCTTT. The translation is CASSAWDRGNTEAFF.